Following are 8 T cell receptor beta chains from one sample sequenced in a study of blood T cell repertoires in COVID-19. Method: immunoSEQ multiplex PCR; TCRdb's copy keeps in-frame clones and lacks some. Among over 90,000 clones, roughly four fifths were seen once, and the ten largest hold about 9.9%. The sample taken for sequencing was peripheral blood. Receptors originate from a man in his forties with active or convalescent COVID-19.

This clone has only one observation. V usage is TRBV7-9 and J usage is TRBJ1-3, with TRBD1 matching 9 bases. The V gene's germline CDR1 is SEHNR and CDR2 FQNEAQ (reference sequence). The J segment lost 3 bases and the V segment lost 1 base, leaving 4 bases of the junction unmatched. The CDR3 contains 16 residues. CDR3 in DNA: TGTGCCAGCAGCTTAGAGGGGACAGGGCTTGGAAACACCATATATTTT. Protein product: CASSLEGTGLGNTIYF. Full variable domain (remainder filled in from reference TRBV7-9 and TRBJ1-3): DTGVSQNPRHKITKRGQNVTFRCDPISEHNRLYWYRQTLGQGPEFLTYFQNEAQLEKSRLLSDRFSAERPKGSFSTLEIQRTEQGDSAMYLCASSLEGTGLGNTIYFGEGSWLTVV.

V gene TRBV4-1 combines with J gene TRBJ2-1, with D perhaps matching TRBD2 (6 bases). CDR1 is MGHRA and CDR2 is YSYEKL in the germline V gene. Trimming pared 1 base from V and 9 bases from J, leaving 13 bases between. The CDR3 extends over 14 amino acids. The CDR3 spells CASSQGLVPPEQFF. The CDR3 bases are TGCGCCAGCAGCCAAGGACTAGTACCCCCTGAGCAGTTCTTC.

The chain has TRBV11-2 and TRBJ1-4, with D uncertain. This CDR3 is 14 amino acids long. Per germline, CDR1 SGHAT and CDR2 FQNNGV. The V and J ends lost 1 base and 8 bases respectively, with 11 bases between them. CDR3 amino acids: CASSLGGGREKLFF. The CDR3 DNA follows: TGTGCCAGCAGCTTAGGCGGCGGCCGGGAAAAACTGTTTTTT.

V and J are TRBV19 and TRBJ1-4; TRBD1 aligns across 7 bases. The germline V gene encodes CDR1 LNHDA and CDR2 SQIVND (reference sequence). V lost 7 bases to trimming and J lost 8 bases; unmatched junction nucleotides: 7. The CDR3 loop spans 13 amino acids. The CDR3 DNA sequence: TGTGCCAGTATTCGGCAGGGGGAGGAAAAACTGTTTTTT. Its translation: CASIRQGEEKLFF.

CDR3 in DNA: TGTGCCAGCAGCTTAGGGGACAGGGACGCTAGAGAGCAGTACTTC. Translation: CASSLGDRDAREQYF. This rearrangement joins TRBV5-4 to TRBJ2-7; TRBD1 matches at 9 bases. Trimming removed 2 bases from V and 7 bases from J; junction bases left unmatched: 10. CDR1 SGHNT and CDR2 YYREEE come from the germline V gene (reference sequence). This CDR3 is 15 amino acids long.

CDR3 sequence: CAWRELAGVAVSYNEQFF. The CDR3 DNA follows: TGTGCCTGGAGAGAACTAGCGGGGGTTGCCGTCTCCTACAATGAGCAGTTCTTC. The chain combines TRBV30 with TRBJ2-1; TRBD2 agrees at 11 bases. V lost 3 bases to trimming and J lost 0 bases; unmatched junction nucleotides: 10. This CDR3 is built from 18 residues. Germline CDR1 and CDR2: GTSNPN and SVGIG (reference sequence).

In its sample, this clone was seen once. The chain employs TRBV10-3 and TRBJ1-1; D not resolved. Trimming removed 2 bases from V and 3 bases from J, with 7 bases in between. In germline, CDR1 is ENHRY, CDR2 SYGVKD. This CDR3 is built from 13 residues. DNA for the CDR3: TGTGCCATCAGTGAGGCGGGAGACACTGAAGCTTTCTTT. Translated, it gives CAISEAGDTEAFF.

CDR3 protein: CASSAPGVRGSIYF. The CDR3 DNA reads as TGCGCCAGCAGCGCCCCCGGGGTCAGGGGGTCCATATATTTT. The chain has TRBV5-1 and TRBJ1-3; 7 bases are shared with TRBD1. With 4 bases clipped from V and 11 bases from J, the junction kept 12 bases outside the gene matches. CDR1 SGHRS and CDR2 YFSETQ come from the germline V gene. CDR3 length: 14 amino acids.